This T cell receptor (beta chain) was recorded in a study of control samples from healthy donors and cancer patients. The ends lost 4 bases at V and 6 bases at J; junction bases unmatched: 11. The CDR3 runs to 17 residues. Germline V CDR1 and CDR2: SEHNR, FQNEAQ (reference sequence). Produced via immunoSEQ multiplex PCR; TCRdb's table is partial and in-frame only. This table has 150,000 to 200,000 clones, approximately 86% appearing once. The specimen sequenced was blood. The TCR comes from a woman aged 30 to 39 in good health. This rearrangement joins TRBV7-9 to TRBJ2-5; TRBD2 matches 13 bases. This CDR3 reads CASSSTSGGAVAKTQYF. The CDR3 bases are TGTGCCAGCAGCTCCACTAGCGGGGGGGCCGTCGCTAAGACCCAGTACTTC. Drawing the rest from reference TRBV7-9 and TRBJ2-5, the complete variable domain is DTGVSQNPRHKITKRGQNVTFRCDPISEHNRLYWYRQTLGQGPEFLTYFQNEAQLEKSRLLSDRFSAERPKGSFSTLEIQRTEQGDSAMYLCASSSTSGGAVAKTQYFGPGTRLLVL.